Given below is one T cell receptor beta chain in context. Its specificity is not known. This entry is derived from a study of CD8 T cells in Susac syndrome. Reverse transcription of roughly 0.5 to 1 ug RNA was performed with random hexamers. Coverage of TCR beta CDR3 amplification by immunoSEQ multiplex PCR extended to 54 Vbeta and 13 Jbeta. TCRdb reprocessed the immunoSEQ multiplex PCR reads via MiXCR and lists one record per CDR3 protein. Of some 150,000 distinct CDR3 sequences detected, approximately 93% appear once; the ten largest clones hold over 0.07%. Whole-study findings and limits: The study acknowledged a relatively small number of individuals in its TCR sequencing and HLA analysis.

Deletions cut 1 base from V and 3 bases from J, with 11 bases between. CDR3 length: 15 amino acids. The germline V gene has CDR1 ENHRY and CDR2 SYGVKD. The clonotype was recovered from a human donor in good health. The sequenced sample was CD4+ T cells from PBMCs. The rearrangement links TRBV10-3 to TRBJ2-3, with a tentative D call TRBD2 (6 bases). For the CDR3, the DNA is TGTGCCATCAGTGAGTGGGGGGACGGGACAGATACGCAGTATTTT. Translated, it gives CAISEWGDGTDTQYF.